This T cell receptor beta chain derives from a study of T cell responses to AZD1222 COVID-19 vaccine. With 8 bases removed from V and 1 base from J, the gap between germline ends came to 17 bases. There are 15 residues in the CDR3. Germline V CDR1 and CDR2: PRHDT, FYEKMQ (reference sequence). TCRdb's copy holds only in-frame clones and misses some; the assay was immunoSEQ multiplex PCR. The repertoire holds roughly 100,000 clones, with less than 85% as singletons. A word on this clone: Its specificity is not known.

Pooled samples include second doses given at about 4 or 12 weeks. General study results and limits: Within unmutated variant regions lay the reported targets of nearly half of spike-specific TCRs. Repertoire samples came only from after the peak T cell response. Just a handful of AZD1222 recipients were seropositive at baseline.

V and J are TRBV13 and TRBJ1-1; D may be TRBD1 (6 bases). Source: peripheral blood, taken 28 days after the second AZD1222 dose. This TCR came from an adult who received the AZD1222 COVID-19 vaccine. CDR3 coding DNA: TGTGCCAGCTCCAGCACCGGGACAAGGAACACTGAAGCTTTCTTT. Its protein is CASSSTGTRNTEAFF.